This T cell receptor beta chain is from a study of molecular identifiers for immune sequencing clone quantification. Study background: In replicates, the authors split RNA from about 19,000 or 110,000 naive CD8 cells five ways and sequenced four.

This clonotype came up many times. Investigators produced naive CD8 libraries from roughly 18,000 to 920,000 sorted cells, drawing on 10%, 30% or 50% RNA. Naive CD8 T cells were FACS-sorted by CD8+CD4-CCR7+CD45RA+ markers. Previously reported methods and listed TCR primers produced the bulk TCR libraries. One entry per CDR3 protein results from TCRdb running MiXCR on the PCR reads. The repertoire holds around 470,000 distinct CDR3 sequences, with 20% to 25% as singletons. This receptor was taken from a human donor in good health. Some libraries in this study had Jurkat cell RNA spiked in. The sample was naive CD8+ T cells from blood, with Jurkat cell RNA spiked in. Subset indicated: FACS-sorted CD8+CD4-CCR7+CD45RA+ naive T cells.

The CDR3 nucleotides read TGCGCCAGCAGCTTGGTTGGCCGAACAGATACGCAGTATTTT. This translates into CASSLVGRTDTQYF. The chain links TRBV5-1 to TRBJ2-3, with D hard to call. V shed 0 bases and J shed 3 bases, with 8 bases lying between them. The CDR3 consists of 14 residues. Looked up from germline, CDR1 is SGHRS and CDR2 is YFSETQ.